The rows below give T cell receptor beta chains drawn from one sample of a study of shared clonotypes between healthy human individuals. Repertoires were generated with immunoSEQ multiplex PCR, while TCRdb's copy carries only in-frame clones and drops some. The table records 1,400,000 or so clones, just under 99% of them present only once. Material for sequencing was naive CD4+ T cells sorted from blood. Receptor source: a man under 40 in good health. Each CDR3 is given with its conserved first and last residue. The D gene is left open where the match is weak. Clone size is given for some rows only: seen once, a few or many times, or a class if the clone is expanded.

D: NA
size: NA
V: TRBV6-6
J: TRBJ1-5
DNA: TGTGCCAGCAGTTACTTACAGCAGCCCCAGCATTTT
CDR3: CASSYLQQPQHF

D: TRBD1
size: NA
V: TRBV7-8
J: TRBJ2-3
DNA: TGTGCCAGCAGCGATATACAGGGGGCCCTTTCAGATACGCAGTATTTT
CDR3: CASSDIQGALSDTQYF

D: NA
size: NA
V: TRBV7-9
J: TRBJ2-5
DNA: TGTGCCAGCAGCTTAGTTGGGCAAGAGACCCAGTACTTC
CDR3: CASSLVGQETQYF

D: NA
size: NA
V: TRBV27
J: TRBJ2-1
DNA: TGTGCCAGCAGTTCTGGGGGCCACAATGAGCAGTTCTTC
CDR3: CASSSGGHNEQFF

D: NA
size: NA
V: TRBV5-5
J: TRBJ2-2
DNA: TGTGCCAGCCGTCTTTTTGGCGGGGAGCTGTTTTTT
CDR3: CASRLFGGELFF

D: TRBD1
size: NA
V: TRBV7-8
J: TRBJ1-5
DNA: TGTGCCAGCAGGCGGACAGGGAGGTCGGGCAATCAGCCCCAGCATTTT
CDR3: CASRRTGRSGNQPQHF

D: TRBD2
size: NA
V: TRBV5-1
J: TRBJ2-3
DNA: TGCGCCAGCACCGAGCGGGAATGGGAAGCAGATACGCAGTATTTT
CDR3: CASTEREWEADTQYF

D: NA
size: NA
V: TRBV5-1
J: TRBJ2-1
DNA: TGCGCCAGCAGCTTCATCTACCCTTACAATGAGCAGTTCTTC
CDR3: CASSFIYPYNEQFF

D: NA
size: NA
V: TRBV5-1
J: TRBJ1-1
DNA: TGCGCCAGCAGCTTGGCCTTTTCGGGGGAGACTGAAGCTTTCTTT
CDR3: CASSLAFSGETEAFF

D: NA
size: NA
V: TRBV5-1
J: TRBJ2-1
DNA: TGCGCCAGCAGCTTGAACCAGGCGGCCGCGCGGCGAGATGAGCAGTTCTTC
CDR3: CASSLNQAAARRDEQFF

D: NA
size: NA
V: TRBV13
J: TRBJ2-3
DNA: TGTGCCAGCAGCTTAGGCCCCCAGAATACGCAGTATTTT
CDR3: CASSLGPQNTQYF

D: NA
size: NA
V: TRBV10-3
J: TRBJ2-7
DNA: TGTGCCATCAGTGAGACCGACGGAGGCTACGAGCAGTACTTC
CDR3: CAISETDGGYEQYF

D: NA
size: NA
V: TRBV5-6
J: TRBJ1-5
DNA: TGTGCCAGCAGCTTGCGACCAGGGCCCCAGCATTTT
CDR3: CASSLRPGPQHF

D: NA
size: NA
V: TRBV1
J: TRBJ1-5
DNA: TGCACCAGCAGCCAAGACAGTAGCCAGCCCCAGCATTTT
CDR3: CTSSQDSSQPQHF

D: NA
size: NA
V: TRBV30
J: TRBJ1-5
DNA: TGTGCCTGGACGGGACTTCTGCCCCAGCATTTT
CDR3: CAWTGLLPQHF

D: TRBD2
size: NA
V: TRBV7-9
J: TRBJ2-1
DNA: TGTGCCAGCAGCCCTCGACTAGCGGGGATCGACCACAATGAGCAGTTCTTC
CDR3: CASSPRLAGIDHNEQFF

D: NA
size: NA
V: TRBV19
J: TRBJ2-7
DNA: TGTGCCAGTAGTGACGCAGCCTACGAGCAGTACTTC
CDR3: CASSDAAYEQYF

D: NA
size: NA
V: TRBV11-2
J: TRBJ2-1
DNA: TGTGCCAGCAGCCCGGGCGGCAATGAGCAGTTCTTC
CDR3: CASSPGGNEQFF

D: TRBD1
size: once
V: TRBV27
J: TRBJ1-2
DNA: TGTGCCAGCAGTCCCCCAAACAGGGGCTATGGCTACACCTTC
CDR3: CASSPPNRGYGYTF

D: TRBD2
size: NA
V: TRBV27
J: TRBJ2-7
DNA: TGTGCCAGCAGTCTGACTAGCGGGAGTTCCTACGAGCAGTACTTC
CDR3: CASSLTSGSSYEQYF

D: NA
size: NA
V: TRBV7-9
J: TRBJ1-2
DNA: TGTGCCAGCAGCTTAGTACCATCTAACTATGGCTACACCTTC
CDR3: CASSLVPSNYGYTF

D: NA
size: NA
V: TRBV19
J: TRBJ2-1
DNA: TGTGCCAGTAGTCCATACGGGACTGCCGTGAGCTCCTACAATGAGCAGTTCTTC
CDR3: CASSPYGTAVSSYNEQFF

D: NA
size: NA
V: TRBV9
J: TRBJ2-3
DNA: TGTGCCAGCAGCCCCCCTACAGATACGCAGTATTTT
CDR3: CASSPPTDTQYF